Shown below are 7 T cell receptor beta chains from a single sample sequenced in a study of CD8 T cells in Susac syndrome. Random hexamers served to reverse transcribe roughly 0.45 to 1 ug RNA. TCRdb reprocessed the immunoSEQ multiplex PCR reads via MiXCR and lists one record per CDR3 protein. The sample yields around 270,000 distinct CDR3 sequences, approximately 85% seen once. Sequencing was carried out using CD8+ T cells from PBMCs. Source of these receptors: a human donor with multiple sclerosis.

The rearrangement joins TRBV5-6 to TRBJ1-1; D call uncertain. Trimming removed 6 bases from V and 5 bases from J, with 17 bases in between. Germline V gene data show CDR1 as SGHDT and CDR2 as YYEEEE. The CDR3 has 14 amino acids. In DNA form, the CDR3 reads TGTGCCAGCAAGACTGCGTTGTTTATGACTGAAGCTTTCTTT. It is translated as CASKTALFMTEAFF. The whole variable domain, filled in from reference TRBV5-6 and TRBJ1-1, reads DAGVTQSPTHLIKTRGQQVTLRCSPKSGHDTVSWYQQALGQGPQFIFQYYEEEERQRGNFPDRFSGHQFPNYSSELNVNALLLGDSALYLCASKTALFMTEAFFGQGTRLTVV.

The table lists this clonotype with a count of one. The chain has TRBV11-2 and TRBJ1-1, with TRBD1 matching 9 bases. The CDR3 length is 14 residues. The trim removed 4 bases at V and 6 bases at J, leaving 6 bases unmatched. Germline assignment: CDR1 SGHAT and CDR2 FQNNGV. CDR3 sequence: CASSSTGGFAEAFF. CDR3 in DNA: TGTGCCAGCAGCTCCACAGGGGGCTTCGCTGAAGCTTTCTTT.

This sequence joins TRBV4-3 and TRBJ2-7, with TRBD1 matching over 7 bases. The CDR3 extends over 14 amino acids. V shed 1 base, J shed 4 bases, and the junction held 4 bases outside the gene matches. Germline V gives CDR1 LGHNA, CDR2 YSLEER. The chain's CDR3 is CASSQGTGVYEQYF. The CDR3 DNA follows: TGCGCCAGCAGCCAAGGTACAGGGGTTTACGAGCAGTACTTC.

The chain is built from TRBV16 and TRBJ2-1; D gene ambiguous. With 2 bases removed from V and 8 bases from J, the gap between germline ends came to 4 bases. CDR1 KGHSY and CDR2 FQNENV come from the germline V gene. This CDR3 is 11 amino acids long. CDR3 residues: CASSQTYEQFF. CDR3 DNA: TGTGCCAGCAGCCAAACATATGAGCAGTTCTTC.

In this sample, this clonotype turned up once. V usage is TRBV2 and J usage is TRBJ2-3; 13 nucleotides align to TRBD2. Germline V lookup: CDR1 SNHLY, CDR2 FYNNEI. The junction had 8 bases not matched to a gene; V was cut back by 3 bases and J by 2 bases. The CDR3 runs 18 residues. The CDR3 coding sequence is TGTGCCAGCAGTGACCCGGGACTAGCGGGGAGAAACACAGATACGCAGTATTTT. Residues: CASSDPGLAGRNTDTQYF.

This clonotype was detected a few times. The chain links TRBV11-2 to TRBJ1-1; no clear D gene. Germline CDR1 SGHAT, CDR2 FQNNGV. The CDR3 is 14 amino acids. The V gene lost 2 bases and the J gene lost 1 base, with 8 bases spanning the gap. The CDR3 bases are TGTGCCAGCAGCTTAACCGAACAGAACACTGAAGCTTTCTTT. It is translated as CASSLTEQNTEAFF.

The chain is built from TRBV7-9 and TRBJ2-1, with 13 bases aligning to TRBD2. V lost 5 bases, J lost 8 bases, and 6 bases stayed unmatched. The CDR3 is made up of 15 amino acids. CDR1 SEHNR and CDR2 FQNEAQ come from the germline V gene (reference sequence). The CDR3 is CASSPLAGGLDEQFF. CDR3 nucleotide sequence: TGTGCCAGCAGCCCACTAGCGGGAGGGTTAGATGAGCAGTTCTTC.